A selection of T cell receptor beta chains follows, all from one sample in a study of blood T cells in healthy people across ages. TCRdb analysed the 5' RACE reads with MiXCR anew, one entry per CDR3 protein. The sample lists 750,000 to 1,000,000 distinct CDR3 sequences, 25% to 35% seen once, with roughly 10% in the top ten. This sample was shared with a second study, whose subject was T cells of mothers and their children.

The specimen sequenced was blood. These TCRs come from a woman between 35 and 50 years old in good health. Each CDR3 is given with its conserved first and last residue. The order of the fields is clone size, V gene, D gene, CDR3 length, J gene, CDR3 protein, CDR3 DNA. D genes are given only for firm matches. The listing skips clone size in some rows; elsewhere it reads once, few, many or a size class.

many	TRBV12-3/TRBV12-4	.	12	TRBJ2-5	CASSLTVETQYF	TGTGCCAGCAGTTTGACAGTGGAGACCCAGTACTTC
once	TRBV7-8	TRBD2	16	TRBJ2-3	CASSLVAGGHTDAQYF	TGTGCCAGCAGCTTAGTAGCGGGGGGCCACACAGATGCGCAGTATTTT
few	TRBV5-5	TRBD1	14	TRBJ1-4	CASSSTGGSEKLFF	TGTGCCAGCAGCTCGACAGGGGGGAGTGAAAAACTGTTTTTT
many	TRBV12-3/TRBV12-4	TRBD1	14	TRBJ1-2	CASSSDRADYGYTF	TGTGCCAGCAGCTCTGACAGGGCAGACTATGGCTACACCTTC
.	TRBV27	TRBD2	15	TRBJ2-7	CASRSLAGGFYEQYF	TGTGCCAGCAGATCACTAGCGGGAGGGTTCTACGAGCAGTACTTC
many	TRBV11-2	.	16	TRBJ2-3	CASSPRQSPLTDTQYF	TGTGCCAGCAGCCCACGACAGTCCCCCCTCACAGATACGCAGTATTTT
few	TRBV7-9	TRBD1	15	TRBJ1-5	CASSLEGAGYQPQHF	TGTGCCAGCAGCTTAGAGGGGGCGGGCTATCAGCCCCAGCATTTT
.	TRBV5-1	.	16	TRBJ1-2	CASSAESGGVNYGYTF	TGCGCCAGCAGCGCAGAATCCGGGGGGGTTAACTATGGCTACACCTTC
.	TRBV2	.	14	TRBJ1-2	CASSSGSPNYGYTF	TGTGCCAGCAGCTCGGGATCTCCCAACTATGGCTACACCTTC
many	TRBV15	.	17	TRBJ2-6	CATSPRGEVSGANVLTF	TGTGCCACCAGCCCCAGGGGCGAGGTCTCTGGGGCCAACGTCCTGACTTTC
.	TRBV7-8	.	12	TRBJ1-2	CASARGRDGYTF	TGTGCCAGCGCCAGGGGTAGGGATGGCTACACCTTC
many	TRBV7-2	.	18	TRBJ1-2	CASSSTQLTGWVYYGYTF	TGTGCCAGCAGCTCCACTCAGTTAACGGGTTGGGTCTACTATGGCTACACCTTC
.	TRBV18	TRBD1	15	TRBJ2-5	CASSHKSDRGQTQYF	TGTGCCAGCTCTCACAAAAGCGACAGGGGACAGACCCAGTACTTC
few	TRBV5-1	.	14	TRBJ2-5	CASSLYGTGETQYF	TGCGCCAGCAGCTTGTACGGGACGGGGGAGACCCAGTACTTC
.	TRBV27	.	12	TRBJ2-3	CASSAVGDTQYF	TGTGCCAGCAGTGCAGTTGGGGATACGCAGTATTTT
few	TRBV19	.	16	TRBJ2-1	CASSIVSGGLYNEQFF	TGTGCCAGTAGTATAGTTTCGGGTGGACTCTACAATGAGCAGTTCTTC
few	TRBV20-1	TRBD2	16	TRBJ2-7	CSARVVVAGDLYEQYF	TGCAGTGCTAGAGTGGTGGTAGCGGGGGACCTTTACGAGCAGTACTTC
few	TRBV20-1	TRBD1	13	TRBJ2-4	CSARPDRGNIQYF	TGCAGTGCTAGACCTGACAGGGGCAACATTCAGTACTTC
.	TRBV28	TRBD1	13	TRBJ1-4	CASQDRVNEKLFF	TGTGCCAGCCAGGACAGGGTGAACGAAAAGCTGTTTTTT
few	TRBV3-1	.	13	TRBJ1-2	CASSQDGSYGYTF	TGTGCCAGCAGCCAAGATGGGAGCTATGGCTACACCTTC
.	TRBV7-2	.	15	TRBJ1-5	CASSLDGARDQPQHF	TGTGCCAGCAGCTTAGACGGTGCCAGGGATCAGCCCCAGCATTTT
.	TRBV12-3/TRBV12-4	.	13	TRBJ1-3	CASKTDVGNTIYF	TGTGCCAGCAAGACAGACGTCGGAAACACCATATATTTT
many	TRBV20-1	.	15	TRBJ2-5	CSAKVRSGVSETQYF	TGCAGTGCTAAAGTGCGGTCGGGGGTTTCGGAGACCCAGTACTTC
.	TRBV7-2	TRBD2	13	TRBJ2-5	CASRSGGQETQYF	TGTGCCAGCAGGTCGGGGGGGCAAGAGACCCAGTACTTC
.	TRBV7-2	TRBD1	15	TRBJ2-3	CASNPTQGGTDTQYF	TGTGCCAGCAACCCCACACAGGGGGGCACAGATACGCAGTATTTT
many	TRBV6-6	TRBD2	16	TRBJ2-1	CASSSRTSGTYNEQFF	TGTGCCAGCAGTTCCCGGACTAGCGGGACTTACAATGAGCAGTTCTTC
many	TRBV7-9	.	15	TRBJ2-6	CASSYAGAGANVLTF	TGTGCCAGCAGCTACGCCGGAGCGGGGGCCAACGTCCTGACTTTC
.	TRBV6-2/TRBV6-3	TRBD1	14	TRBJ1-1	CASSYSGTGGEAFF	TGTGCCAGCAGTTACTCGGGGACAGGGGGAGAAGCTTTCTTT
many	TRBV2	.	11	TRBJ2-3	CASRTTDTQYF	TGTGCCAGCAGGACCACAGATACGCAGTATTTT
.	TRBV3-1	TRBD1	15	TRBJ1-2	CASSLRRTGARGYTF	TGTGCCAGCAGCCTACGAAGAACAGGGGCGAGGGGCTACACCTTC
few	TRBV11-2	TRBD2	18	TRBJ2-2	CASSLDPSGGAPTGELFF	TGTGCCAGCAGCTTAGATCCCAGCGGGGGGGCCCCCACCGGGGAGCTGTTTTTT
.	TRBV7-8	TRBD1	16	TRBJ1-3	CASSDWTGQTGNTIYF	TGTGCCAGCAGCGATTGGACAGGGCAAACTGGAAACACCATATATTTT
many	TRBV6-5	TRBD2	15	TRBJ2-7	CASSQVGGGLYEQYF	TGTGCCAGCAGTCAAGTGGGCGGGGGGCTCTACGAGCAGTACTTC